Below, 17 T cell receptor beta chains from the same sample are listed, as sequenced in a study of cytomegalovirus exposure and HLA in healthy donors. Profiling relied on immunoSEQ multiplex PCR, and the TCRdb table lists in-frame clones only, not all of them. The sample has 140,000 to 150,000 clones, more than 85% seen once; the top ten hold 0.55% to 0.8%. The sequenced sample was PBMCs. The origin of the receptors is a man younger than 30 in good health and CMV-seronegative.

The chain is built from TRBV2 and TRBJ2-3, with 11 positions matching TRBD2. The length of the CDR3 is 16 residues. The V gene's germline CDR1 is SNHLY and CDR2 FYNNEI. The V segment lost 5 bases and the J segment 5 bases; nucleotides outside the gene matches: 9. The CDR3: CASSYPTSGVLDTQYF. Here the CDR3 DNA reads TGTGCCAGCAGTTACCCGACTAGCGGGGTTTTAGATACGCAGTATTTT.

J is TRBJ2-1 and V is TRBV19, with 11 bases matching TRBD2. CDR3 length: 22 residues. The V and J ends lost 6 bases and 1 base, in that order; junction bases with no gene match: 23. Germline values: CDR1 LNHDA, CDR2 SQIVND (reference sequence). The DNA for the CDR3 is TGTGCCAGTAGCTACCTGATGGGACTAGCGGAGACCCCTCAAGTATCCTACAATGAGCAGTTCTTC. This translates into CASSYLMGLAETPQVSYNEQFF.

V gene TRBV13 combines with J gene TRBJ1-1; 9 bases fit TRBD1. The CDR3 has 14 amino acids. V trimming: 4 bases; J trimming: 11 bases; junction bases outside the gene matches: 11. From germline, CDR1 is PRHDT and CDR2 FYEKMQ (reference sequence). The DNA of the CDR3 is TGTGCCAGCAGCTCACGCCCGGACAGGGGAATTGCTTTCTTT. It codes for CASSSRPDRGIAFF.

The chain combines TRBV14 with TRBJ2-3; 8 nucleotides line up with TRBD2. This CDR3 spans 12 amino acids. Trimming at V came to 1 base and at J to 12 bases, leaving 3 bases not matched to a gene. Germline lookup yields CDR1 SGHDN and CDR2 FVKESK. CDR3 sequence: CASSQVAGYQYF. The CDR3 nucleotides read TGTGCCAGCAGCCAAGTAGCGGGATATCAGTATTTT.

The chain links TRBV15 to TRBJ1-3, with 8 bases identical to TRBD1. The V segment lost 6 bases and the J segment 0 bases; nucleotides outside the gene matches: 4. CDR1 and CDR2 (germline): LNHNV, YYDKDF (reference sequence). The CDR3 is 15 residues long. CDR3 residues: CATRRDRSSGNTIYF. CDR3 in DNA: TGTGCCACCAGGCGGGACAGGAGCTCTGGAAACACCATATATTTT.

The V call is TRBV21-1, the J call TRBJ1-4; the D segment call TRBD1 is taken from the table without a DNA check. TRBV21-1 is a documented pseudogene. The CDR3 sequence is 16 residues long. Here the CDR3 reads CASSKVLHQGSEKLFF. The CDR3 DNA reads as TGTGCCAGCAGCAAAGTATTGCATCAGGGTAGCGAAAAACTGTTTTTT.

This rearrangement joins TRBV5-1 to TRBJ2-5; D is undetermined. Germline assignment: CDR1 SGHRS and CDR2 YFSETQ. V was pared by 0 bases and J by 2 bases, with 8 bases between. The CDR3 has 14 amino acids. CDR3 residues: CASSLGQAQETQYF. The CDR3, as DNA: TGCGCCAGCAGCTTGGGCCAGGCTCAAGAGACCCAGTACTTC.

The rearrangement uses TRBV7-2 and TRBJ1-3; the D is unclear. V gave up 2 bases and J gave up 0 bases, with 8 bases separating them. Germline lookup yields CDR1 SGHTA and CDR2 FQGNSA. This CDR3 has 15 residues. The CDR3 loop is CASSLRPSSGNTIYF. In DNA form, the CDR3 reads TGTGCCAGCAGCTTACGTCCGAGCTCTGGAAACACCATATATTTT.

The chain joins TRBV5-1 to TRBJ2-1; 10 nucleotides align to TRBD2. Germline assignment: CDR1 SGHRS and CDR2 YFSETQ. The V segment lost 4 bases and the J segment 2 bases; nucleotides outside the gene matches: 3. The CDR3 sequence is 15 residues long. Written as DNA, the CDR3 is TGCGCCAGCAGCCCGGGACTAGCGCCCTACAATGAGCAGTTCTTC. Protein: CASSPGLAPYNEQFF.

V gene TRBV5-4 combines with J gene TRBJ1-6; D is possibly TRBD1 (5 bases). The CDR3 has 14 amino acids. Trimming shortened V by 10 bases and J by 7 bases, and 18 bases separated the two germline ends. The germline gives CDR1 SGHNT, CDR2 YYREEE (reference sequence). CDR3 amino acids: CACRRGLKNSPLHF. The CDR3 coding sequence is TGTGCCTGTCGGAGGGGCCTAAAGAATTCACCCCTCCACTTT.

V is TRBV21-1 and J is TRBJ2-7; TRBD2, the D gene given by the table, was not confirmed from the DNA. TRBV21-1 represents a pseudogene. The CDR3 is made up of 16 amino acids. CDR3 region: CASSKAWGLASYEQYV. DNA for the CDR3: TGTGCCAGCAGCAAAGCTTGGGGACTAGCGTCCTACGAGCAGTACGTC.

Concerning this clone itself: Its ends do not fully match the called genes, so a read error is possible. The gene calls are TRBV19 and TRBJ1-5; a possible D gene is TRBD1 (6 bases). Germline values: CDR1 LNHDA, CDR2 SQIVND (reference sequence). This CDR3 spans 15 amino acids. CDR3 in amino acids: CASSTQTKRDIVSDF. The DNA for the CDR3 is TGTGCCAGTAGTACTCAAACCAAGAGGGACATAGTCTCGGATTTT.

The chain has TRBV4-2 and TRBJ2-2, with TRBD2 as a possible D gene (5 bases). The germline gives CDR1 LGHNA, CDR2 YNFKEQ. CDR3 length equals 16 residues. Trimming took off 1 base at V and 7 bases at J, with 16 bases between the two ends. The CDR3 nucleotides read TGTGCCAGCAGCCAAGGATTCGGGGAAGTGAGCGGGGAGCTGTTTTTT. Encoded protein: CASSQGFGEVSGELFF.

The CDR3 DNA is TGTGCCAGCTCTAGCGGGAGCGGTCCCGGCTACAATGAGCAGTTCTTC. Translated: CASSSGSGPGYNEQFF. The chain carries TRBV6-6 and TRBJ2-1; 10 bases map to TRBD2. This CDR3 contains 16 residues. Germline trimming cut 8 bases from V and 3 bases from J; bases unmatched to any gene: 10. Germline V CDR1 and CDR2: MNHNY, SVGAGI (reference sequence).

The genes are TRBV4-1 and TRBJ2-1, with 9 bases fitting TRBD2. With 0 bases clipped from V and 0 bases from J, the junction kept 6 bases outside the gene matches. This CDR3 is built from 18 residues. Per the germline V gene, CDR1 is MGHRA and CDR2 is YSYEKL. The CDR3 loop is CASSQERTSANSYNEQFF. DNA for the CDR3: TGCGCCAGCAGCCAAGAAAGGACTAGCGCTAACTCCTACAATGAGCAGTTCTTC.

This clone was found once. The chain links TRBV10-3 to TRBJ2-1; the match to TRBD2 covers 12 bases. Germline V gene data show CDR1 as ENHRY and CDR2 as SYGVKD. V lost 6 bases, J lost 0 bases, and 9 bases stayed unmatched. This CDR3 spans 18 amino acids. CDR3 in DNA: TGTGCCATCAGGGATACTAGCGGGAGGTCTAGCTCCTACAATGAGCAGTTCTTC. Translation: CAIRDTSGRSSSYNEQFF.

The chain is built from TRBV7-2 and TRBJ2-7; 7 nucleotides match TRBD1. CDR1 and CDR2 from the germline V gene are SGHTA and FQGNSA. The trim removed 0 bases at V and 3 bases at J, leaving 5 bases unmatched. CDR3 size: 15 residues. The CDR3 sequence is CASSLAATGNYEQYV. The CDR3 nucleotides are TGTGCCAGCAGCTTAGCTGCGACAGGGAACTACGAGCAGTACGTC.